A selection of T cell receptor beta chains follows, all from one sample in a study of cytomegalovirus exposure and HLA in healthy donors. The repertoire was sequenced with immunoSEQ multiplex PCR; TCRdb's copy has only in-frame clones and lacks some. The repertoire holds more than 100,000 clones, with 75% to 85% as singletons. The sample was PBMCs. These TCRs come from a woman aged 50 to 65 in good health and CMV-seropositive. CDR3s include the opening cysteine and the closing phenylalanine or tryptophan. Fields, in order: J gene, V gene, clone size, D gene, CDR3 DNA, CDR3 protein. D genes are given only for firm matches. Clone size is stated in some rows and not others, as once, few, many or a class when expanded.

TRBJ2-7 TRBV7-9 - - TGTGCCAGCAGCTTACCCTCCACGGGGCAGTACTTC CASSLPSTGQYF
TRBJ1-1 TRBV29-1 - - TGCAGCGTCACAACGGGGAGGTTGAGTGCTTTCTTT CSVTTGRLSAFF
TRBJ2-1 TRBV10-2 - TRBD1 TGCGCCAGCAGGGGGACAGGGGGCGCGTCATCCTACAATGAGCAGTTCTTC CASRGTGGASSYNEQFF
TRBJ1-5 TRBV4-1 few - TGCGCCAGCAGCCCCGACCGGGTCGTGGGTCAGCCCCAGCATTTT CASSPDRVVGQPQHF
TRBJ2-1 TRBV7-2 - TRBD1 TGTGCCAGCAGCTTAAACTTACTGGACAGGTCCTACAATGAGCAGTTCTTC CASSLNLLDRSYNEQFF
TRBJ1-2 TRBV6-6 - - TGTGCCAGCAGACAAAGGTACAGCTATGGCTACACCTTC CASRQRYSYGYTF
TRBJ2-3 TRBV29-1 once TRBD2 TGCAGCGTTAAAGTTGGGAGCGGGGCCCAGGATACGCAGTATTTT CSVKVGSGAQDTQYF
TRBJ2-5 TRBV5-1 few TRBD2 TGCGCCAGCAGCGCCGGGACTAGCGGCCAAGAGACCCAGTACTTC CASSAGTSGQETQYF
TRBJ1-3 TRBV25-1 - - TGTGCCAGCAGCAAGGACAGTAAACTCCCTGGAAACACCATATATTTT CASSKDSKLPGNTIYF
TRBJ2-2 TRBV30 - - TGTGCCTGGAGCCAAACAGGAATTGAAACCGGGGAGCTGTTTTTT CAWSQTGIETGELFF
TRBJ2-1 TRBV27 - - TGTGCCAGCTCGGTCGCCAGGGGTTACAATGAGCAGTTCTTC CASSVARGYNEQFF
TRBJ2-7 TRBV18 - - TGTGCCAGCTCACCAGTCAGTATCTACGAGCAGTACTTC CASSPVSIYEQYF
TRBJ1-2 TRBV29-1 few - TGCAGCATCAGGGCTGGGCTCTATGGCTACACCTTC CSIRAGLYGYTF
TRBJ2-1 TRBV7-3 - TRBD2 TGTGCCAGCAGCTTAATTGGCGGGAGGGCCCACAATGAGCAGTTCTTC CASSLIGGRAHNEQFF
TRBJ1-1 TRBV2 - TRBD1 TGTGCCAGCGCCCCCACGTGGGCCCTTACAGGGGAAAGGAGGGCACTCGAAGCTTTCTTT CASAPTWALTGERRALEAFF
TRBJ1-4 TRBV5-1 - - TGCGCCAGCAGCTTGGCAACAACTAATGAAAAACTGTTTTTT CASSLATTNEKLFF
TRBJ2-7 TRBV6-5 - - TGTGCCAGCAGTGACACGCTTAGCTCCTACGAGCAGTACTTC CASSDTLSSYEQYF
TRBJ1-2 TRBV7-8 - TRBD1 TGTGCCAGCAGTTGGGGACAGGGGGCTCCCTATGGCTACACCTTC CASSWGQGAPYGYTF
TRBJ2-1 TRBV18 - TRBD2 TGTGCCAGCTCCCCCGCCGGGTTGCGGGAGAGCTACAATGAGCAGTTCTTC CASSPAGLRESYNEQFF
TRBJ2-1 TRBV11-2 - TRBD2 TGTGCCAGCAGCCCTTGGACTAGCGGGGGGTACAATGAGCAGTTCTTC CASSPWTSGGYNEQFF
TRBJ2-1 TRBV27 - TRBD2 TGTGCCAGCAGTCCCGGGACTAGCGGGACAAATGAGCAGTTCTTC CASSPGTSGTNEQFF
TRBJ2-7 TRBV6-5 - - TGTGCCAGCAGTTACTCCTTCAGTCGCTCCTACGAGCAGTACTTC CASSYSFSRSYEQYF
TRBJ2-6 TRBV10-3 once - TGTGCCATCAGTGATGGAGGGTTGGGGGCCAACGTCCTGACTTTC CAISDGGLGANVLTF
TRBJ2-1 TRBV18 - - TGTGCCAGCTCACCCCGCACTGGAGGGACAGCCTACAATGAGCAGTTCTTC CASSPRTGGTAYNEQFF
TRBJ2-1 TRBV4-1 - - TGCGCCAGCAGCCAAGACCAAGGGAGCTACAATGAGCAGTTCTTC CASSQDQGSYNEQFF
TRBJ1-1 TRBV19 - - TGTGCCAGTAGTATACCGATGGCGGGGCTGGTAACAGGGAACACTGAAGCTTTCTTT CASSIPMAGLVTGNTEAFF
TRBJ2-5 TRBV11-2 - TRBD2 TGTGCCAGCGGGACTAGCGCCCGAGAGACCCAGTACTTC CASGTSARETQYF
TRBJ1-5 TRBV5-1 - - TGCGCCAGCAGCTTGTACCCGGGGGGCAATCAGCCCCAGCATTTT CASSLYPGGNQPQHF